Listed below are T cell receptor beta chains from one sample, sequenced in a study of blood T cell repertoires in COVID-19. Libraries were prepared by immunoSEQ multiplex PCR; TCRdb keeps only in-frame clonotypes and omits some of them. The sample holds more than 95,000 clones, roughly 90% seen once. The sample was peripheral blood. These receptor sequences come from a man in his 70s who had recovered from COVID-19. CDR3s include the opening cysteine and the closing phenylalanine or tryptophan. D genes are given only for firm matches. Clone size is given for some rows only: seen once, a few or many times, or a class if the clone is expanded.

d_call	clone_size	v_call	j_call	cdr3_nt	cdr3_aa
.	.	TRBV1	TRBJ2-1	TGCACCAGCAGCCAGGGGGCCAGCCCCTACTATGACAATGAGCAGTTCTTC	CTSSQGASPYYDNEQFF
TRBD2	.	TRBV7-9	TRBJ2-7	TGTGCCAGCAGCTTATGGCTAGCGGGATCCTACGAGCAGTACTTC	CASSLWLAGSYEQYF
.	.	TRBV19	TRBJ1-1	TGTGCCAGTACCAAGGGAGTAAGGATAGGATACACTGAAGCTTTCTTT	CASTKGVRIGYTEAFF
.	.	TRBV5-6	TRBJ1-5	TGTGCCAGCAGCTCCCGGCCGGGGAGGGGGAATCAGCCCCAGCATTTT	CASSSRPGRGNQPQHF
.	few	TRBV7-9	TRBJ2-3	TGTGCCAGCAGCTTAGCTTACGGGTCTCGCACAGATACGCAGTATTTT	CASSLAYGSRTDTQYF
.	few	TRBV9	TRBJ1-6	TGTGCCAGCAGCGCACAATCTAATTCACCCCTCCACTTT	CASSAQSNSPLHF
.	.	TRBV6-5	TRBJ2-7	TGTGCCAGCAGAAACAGGGCTTTGTACCACGAGCAGTACTTC	CASRNRALYHEQYF
TRBD1	.	TRBV28	TRBJ1-4	TGTGCCAGCAGTTTTTGGGACAGGGGACGCAATGAAAAACTGTTTTTT	CASSFWDRGRNEKLFF
TRBD1	.	TRBV12-5	TRBJ2-7	TGTGCTAGTGGTCCCCAGGGACAGCCTATTTTCTCCTACGAGCAGTACTTC	CASGPQGQPIFSYEQYF
TRBD2	.	TRBV6-2/TRBV6-3	TRBJ2-3	TGTGCCAGCAGTTACCTAGCGGGAGCGAGAGATACGCAGTATTTT	CASSYLAGARDTQYF
.	.	TRBV10-3	TRBJ1-1	TGTGCCATCAGTGAGTCGTCGTATCCTGAAGCTTTCTTT	CAISESSYPEAFF
TRBD2	few	TRBV7-3	TRBJ2-1	TGTGCCAGCAGCTTAATAGCTAGCGGGGGGGCCCATGAGCAGTTCTTC	CASSLIASGGAHEQFF
.	.	TRBV19	TRBJ2-2	TGTGCCTGCTCGGGGGTGCGGAACGGGGAGCTGTTTTTT	CACSGVRNGELFF
.	.	TRBV5-1	TRBJ2-1	TGCGCCAGCAGCTCCATTAGCTCCTACAATGAGCAGTTCTTC	CASSSISSYNEQFF
TRBD1	.	TRBV5-8	TRBJ2-5	TGTGCCAGCAGCCCCAGGACAGGGCTAGAGACCCAGTACTTC	CASSPRTGLETQYF
TRBD2	.	TRBV18	TRBJ2-1	TGTGCCAGCTCACGACCTAGCGGCGATGAGCAGTTCTTC	CASSRPSGDEQFF
TRBD1	.	TRBV20-1	TRBJ2-7	TGCAGTGCCAGTCGGGACAGGGGTGGCTACGAGCAGTACTTC	CSASRDRGGYEQYF
TRBD1	.	TRBV28	TRBJ1-5	TGTGCCAGCATCGACCGGGACAGGGTACAGCCCCAGCATTTT	CASIDRDRVQPQHF
TRBD1	.	TRBV5-1	TRBJ2-5	TGCGCCAGCAGCTTGGCCGGGACAGGGCAAGAGACCCAGTACTTC	CASSLAGTGQETQYF
.	.	TRBV3-1/TRBV3-2	TRBJ2-3	TGTGCCAGCAGCCTCGGACAATCTAGCACAGATACGCAGTATTTT	CASSLGQSSTDTQYF
.	once	TRBV5-4	TRBJ2-5	TGTGCCAGCAGCTTAGACAGACAAGAGACCCAGTACTTC	CASSLDRQETQYF
.	once	TRBV28	TRBJ2-7	TGTGCCAGCAGTATCCAGACCCGGGGAAACGAGCAGTACTTC	CASSIQTRGNEQYF
.	once	TRBV28	TRBJ1-2	TGTGCCAGCAGTTTCTTGGGGGCATGGGGCTACACCTTC	CASSFLGAWGYTF
TRBD2	once	TRBV29-1	TRBJ2-1	TGCAGCGTTGTCCGCTCCGGGACTAAATTTGAGCAGTTCTTC	CSVVRSGTKFEQFF